The source of this T cell receptor (beta chain) is a study of T cell responses to AZD1222 COVID-19 vaccine listed by TCRdb under 2021. Broadly, across the study: TCR sequencing was performed for approximately 240 trial participants, of whom around 200 were given two doses of AZD1222 and around 25 were given two doses of MenACWY control vaccine. Trial participants were enrolled into age subgroups of 18-55, 56-69 and 70-plus years, which contained 148, 28 and 57 TCR-sequenced participants, respectively.

Reading the germline V gene gives CDR1 MDHEN and CDR2 SYDVKM. The CDR3 runs 15 residues from the cysteine to the phenylalanine. The CDR3 DNA has 45 bases and is translated from base 1. In the paper's terms, the time point label means: baseline before first vaccination. The treatment or condition label on this specimen signifies: meningococcal conjugate vaccine given as trial control. Samples from vaccinated people were obtained from the UK trials COV001 and COV002, which included a single-blind randomized controlled phase 2/3 trial of AZD1222 (ChAdOx1 nCoV-19) in healthy adults. Trial participant PBMC samples were collected at day 0 and day 28 after the second dose for TCRbeta chain sequencing. What the authors observed across the whole study: Conclusions about previously exposed vaccinees are limited, since just 5 to 7 AZD1222 recipients were seropositive for SARS-CoV-2 at baseline. Spike-specific TCR breadth and depth rose significantly after two AZD1222 doses compared with day 0 and with MenACWY recipients. Epitopes outside the regions mutated in the B.1.351 and B.1.1.7 variants were reportedly recognized by nearly half of the unique spike-specific TCRs. Most participants were white British and females outnumbered males, and the authors suggested that clonal diversity may have been underestimated. Because no day 14 peak-response samples were available, the repertoires could be characterized only after the peak T cell response. Vaccine-associated CD4 TCRs spanned the whole spike protein, with dominant responses in regions 160-218 and 743-854. In the small 56-69-year group, the increase in depth fell short of significance, most likely because of low power.

Turning to this clone: Its target antigen remains unknown. The junction and the germline gene differ at one end; a read error may be behind it.

The CDR3 regions of human TCRbeta chains were subjected to immunosequencing. The study's own analysis went as follows. TCRs in the repertoires were compared against a reference library of SARS-CoV-2-specific TCRs that had been generated with the MIRA antigen-specificity platform. Breadth was defined as the fraction of unique TCRs that were SARS-CoV-2-associated. Depth was defined as the fraction of total T cells that were SARS-CoV-2-associated. Using the MIRA data, each spike-specific TCR was mapped to the spike region that the TCR reacts to and placed in a CD4 or CD8 class. Log10-transformed breadth and depth values were compared by one-way ANOVA with Sidak's multiple comparisons tests. Here the immuneACCESS table is served through TCRdb, limited to in-frame sequences with V and J called. Missing clones are a known gap in these copies; in checked studies unresolved V genes cover under half, and the rest lacks a known reason. V, J and clone size derive from that table, while D and trimming were established from the DNA sequence. In this sample the table shows about 100,000 clones, about 89% of which occur a single time. 4% to 4.5% of the sample is taken by the ten largest.

The sample in question was peripheral blood, obtained on day 0 of MenACWY control vaccination. The chain is assembled from TRBV28 and TRBJ2-7; 7 bases in the middle match TRBD1. The TCR was taken from an adult in good health. The CDR3 region reads CASTLGGPSSYEQYF. In nucleotides, the sequence is TGTGCCAGCACTTTAGGGGGCCCAAGCTCCTACGAGCAGTACTTC. Full variable domain (CDR3 extended with the reference TRBV28 and TRBJ2-7 proteins): DVKVTQSSRYLVKRTGEKVFLECVQDMDHENMFWYRQDPGLGLRLIYFSYDVKMKEKGDIPEGYSVSREKKERFSLILESASTNQTSMYLCASTLGGPSSYEQYFGPGTRLTVT.